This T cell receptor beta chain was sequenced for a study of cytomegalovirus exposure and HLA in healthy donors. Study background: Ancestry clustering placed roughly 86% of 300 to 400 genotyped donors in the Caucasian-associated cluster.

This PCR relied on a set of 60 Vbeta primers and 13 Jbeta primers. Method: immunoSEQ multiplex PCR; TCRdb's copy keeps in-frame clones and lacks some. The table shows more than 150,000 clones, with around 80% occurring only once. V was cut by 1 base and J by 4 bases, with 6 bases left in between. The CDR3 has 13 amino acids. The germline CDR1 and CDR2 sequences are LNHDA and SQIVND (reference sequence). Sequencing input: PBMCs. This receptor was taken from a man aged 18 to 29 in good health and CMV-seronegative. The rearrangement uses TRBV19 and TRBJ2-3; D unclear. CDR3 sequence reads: CASSIALPDTQYF. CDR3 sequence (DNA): TGTGCCAGTAGTATAGCTCTTCCAGATACGCAGTATTTT.